The 11 T cell receptor beta chains given below trace back to one sample, sequenced in a study of OX40 agonist ivuxolimab in advanced cancers. The protocol was immunoSEQ multiplex PCR, while the TCRdb copy is restricted to in-frame clones and leaves out a portion. Among under 65,000 clones listed, 80% to 95% were seen once. The sample in question was CD4+ or CD8+ T cells sorted from blood, obtained in a trial of the OX40 agonist ivuxolimab. The receptor set was obtained from an adult with an advanced solid tumor such as melanoma, head and neck, liver or kidney cancer.

The CDR3 here is CASSRMRTLTYEQYF. The CDR3, as DNA: TGTGCCAGCAGTAGAATGCGGACTTTGACCTACGAGCAGTACTTC. The rearrangement uses TRBV6-5 and TRBJ2-7; tentative D call: TRBD2 (5 bases). This CDR3 has 15 residues. V was pared by 5 bases and J by 2 bases, with 16 bases between. Germline CDR1 and CDR2: MNHEY and SVGAGI.

The chain links TRBV19 to TRBJ1-2; 9 positions agree with TRBD1. The CDR3 covers 16 residues. Germline CDR1 reads LNHDA; CDR2 reads SQIVND (reference sequence). The trim removed 5 bases at V and 4 bases at J, leaving 11 bases unmatched. In DNA form, the CDR3 reads TGTGCCAGTAGTTCCCCATTTCTGACAGGGGGCTATGGCTACACCTTC. It yields the protein CASSSPFLTGGYGYTF. The whole variable domain, remainder taken from reference TRBV19 and TRBJ1-2, is DGGITQSPKYLFRKEGQNVTLSCEQNLNHDAMYWYRQDPGQGLRLIYYSQIVNDFQKGDIAEGYSVSREKKESFPLTVTSAQKNPTAFYLCASSSPFLTGGYGYTFGSGTRLTVV.

DNA for the CDR3: TGTGCCAGCAGTATAAGGGGGTTTGGCTACACCTTC. Its translation is CASSIRGFGYTF. This chain joins TRBV7-8 and TRBJ1-2, with D possibly TRBD1 on 6 matching bases. Between the trimmed V and J ends, which lost 6 bases and 7 bases, there was a span of 12 bases. Germline CDR1 reads SGHVS; CDR2 reads FQNEAQ. This CDR3 is built from 12 residues.

The CDR3: CASRENAGREKLFF. In DNA, the CDR3 is TGTGCCAGCCGGGAGAATGCGGGGAGAGAAAAACTGTTTTTT. The chain has TRBV6-1 and TRBJ1-4; D ambiguous. The CDR3 length is 14 residues. V was shortened by 8 bases and J by 8 bases, with 18 bases between the two germline ends. The germline V gene has CDR1 MNHNS and CDR2 SASEGT.

The chain recombines TRBV7-2 with TRBJ1-5; TRBD1 is a possible D gene (5 bases). The CDR3 covers 14 residues. Germline V gene sequence: CDR1 SGHTA, CDR2 FQGNSA. V lost 2 bases, J lost 5 bases, and 10 bases lay in between. CDR3 DNA sequence: TGTGCCAGCAGCTTAAACGGGGGGGATCAGCCCCAGCATTTT. Translation gives CASSLNGGDQPQHF.

The V gene is TRBV18, the J gene TRBJ2-1, with 12 positions matching TRBD2. This CDR3 contains 16 residues. Per the germline V gene, CDR1 is KGHSH and CDR2 is LQKENI. With 4 bases clipped from V and 2 bases from J, the junction kept 3 bases outside the gene matches. The CDR3 spells CASSQGLAGTYNEQFF. CDR3 nucleotide sequence: TGTGCCAGCTCACAAGGACTAGCGGGGACCTACAATGAGCAGTTCTTC. Drawing the rest from reference TRBV18 and TRBJ2-1, the complete variable domain is NAGVMQNPRHLVRRRGQEARLRCSPMKGHSHVYWYRQLPEEGLKFMVYLQKENIIDESGMPKERFSAEFPKEGPSILRIQQVVRGDSAAYFCASSQGLAGTYNEQFFGPGTRLTVL.

The J gene is TRBJ2-1, the V gene TRBV4-1; D not resolved. V was pared by 4 bases and J by 4 bases, with 23 bases between. The CDR3 covers 18 residues. Germline assignment: CDR1 MGHRA and CDR2 YSYEKL. The CDR3 here is CASSRRTLSSAEYNEQFF. Written as DNA, the CDR3 is TGCGCCAGCAGCCGCCGAACTCTTTCCAGCGCCGAGTACAATGAGCAGTTCTTC.

The genes are TRBV7-9 and TRBJ1-3; D perhaps matches TRBD1 (5 bases). Trimming took off 3 bases at V and 0 bases at J, with 9 bases between the two ends. Germline assignment: CDR1 SEHNR and CDR2 FQNEAQ (reference sequence). CDR3 length: 15 amino acids. This CDR3 reads CASSLAGSSGNTIYF. In DNA form, the CDR3 reads TGTGCCAGCAGCTTGGCAGGGAGCTCTGGAAACACCATATATTTT.

This chain connects TRBV7-7 to TRBJ2-2, with D maybe TRBD1 (6 bases). Trimming pared 11 bases from V and 2 bases from J, leaving 9 bases between. Germline CDR1 SSHAT, CDR2 FNYEAQ (reference sequence). This CDR3 has 12 residues. CDR3 in amino acids: CAWTDNTGELFF. CDR3 in DNA: TGTGCCTGGACAGATAACACCGGGGAGCTGTTTTTT.

The chain joins TRBV28 to TRBJ1-1, with D unresolved. The CDR3 has 15 residues. The V and J ends lost 8 bases and 0 bases respectively, with 16 bases between them. Germline V CDR1 and CDR2: MDHEN, SYDVKM. CDR3 in amino acids: CASLTRAGMNTEAFF. The CDR3, as DNA: TGTGCCAGCCTAACACGGGCGGGTATGAACACTGAAGCTTTCTTT.

The chain has TRBV4-1 and TRBJ1-3; tentatively, D is TRBD1 (6 bases). The V and J ends lost 3 bases and 1 base respectively, with 16 bases between them. The CDR3 is 17 residues long. Germline V gives CDR1 MGHRA, CDR2 YSYEKL. In nucleotides, the CDR3 is TGCGCCAGCAGCCAGGGGGGCAGGTTTCGTTCTGGAAACACCATATATTTT. This encodes CASSQGGRFRSGNTIYF.